This T cell receptor (beta chain) came from a study of CD8 T cells in Susac syndrome. Study-level information: Patients with Susac syndrome, at blood draw, were therapy-naive, on corticosteroids, or on intravenous immunoglobulin alone.

The CDR3 is made up of 17 amino acids. V was clipped by 6 bases and J by 5 bases; unmatched bases: 17. CD8+ and CD4+ T cells circulating in blood were sequenced for TCR beta. cDNA came from about 0.51 to 1 ug RNA primed by random hexamers. Across 54 Vbeta and 13 Jbeta, TCR beta CDR3 was amplified with immunoSEQ multiplex PCR. TCRdb reprocessed the immunoSEQ multiplex PCR reads via MiXCR and lists one record per CDR3 protein. The data show approximately 94,000 distinct CDR3 sequences, about 96% seen once. Sequenced sample: CD8+ T cells from PBMCs. The receptor was derived from a human donor with Susac syndrome. The chain links TRBV12-3 or TRBV12-4 to TRBJ2-3; 7 nucleotides agree with TRBD2. The CDR3: CASSFPSGVTGGDTQYF. The DNA of the CDR3 is TGTGCCAGCAGCTTCCCGTCGGGGGTCACGGGAGGAGATACGCAGTATTTT.